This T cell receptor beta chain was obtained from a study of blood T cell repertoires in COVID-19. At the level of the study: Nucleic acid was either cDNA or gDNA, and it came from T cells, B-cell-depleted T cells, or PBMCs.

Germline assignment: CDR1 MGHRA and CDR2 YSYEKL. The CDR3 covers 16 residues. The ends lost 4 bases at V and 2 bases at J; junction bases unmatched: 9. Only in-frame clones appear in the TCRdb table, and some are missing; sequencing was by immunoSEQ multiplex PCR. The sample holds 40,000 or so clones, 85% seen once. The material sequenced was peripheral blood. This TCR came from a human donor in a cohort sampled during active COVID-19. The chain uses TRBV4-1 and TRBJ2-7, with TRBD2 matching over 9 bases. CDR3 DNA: TGCGCCAGCAGCCCCTGGGGTAGCGGGGGTACCTACGAGCAGTACTTC. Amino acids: CASSPWGSGGTYEQYF.